These 6 T cell receptor beta chains were all obtained from the same sample, sequenced in a study of chemoradiotherapy in HPV16-positive cancers. TCRdb keeps only in-frame clones here, not all; method: immunoSEQ multiplex PCR. The table lists 9,500 to 15,000 clones, roughly 73% of them singletons. The sample was taken from a patient who underwent chemoradiotherapy. Receptors were obtained from a human donor with HPV-associated anogenital cancer.

The chain joins TRBV7-9 to TRBJ2-6, with 7 bases identical to TRBD1. V shed 3 bases and J 1 base; nucleotides not matched to a gene: 12. The germline gives CDR1 SEHNR, CDR2 FQNEAQ (reference sequence). The CDR3 consists of 19 residues. Written as DNA, the CDR3 is TGTGCCAGCAGCTTGATTAAGGCAGGGGGAATTTCTGGGGCCAACGTCCTGACTTTC. This encodes CASSLIKAGGISGANVLTF.

This clone was detected once. V and J are TRBV28 and TRBJ1-5; no firm D call. The length of the CDR3 is 18 residues. Germline lookup yields CDR1 MDHEN and CDR2 SYDVKM. Deletions cut 1 base from V and 0 bases from J, with 16 bases between. The CDR3 coding sequence is TGTGCCAGCAGTTTATTCGGGGAACCACTACCTAGCAATCAGCCCCAGCATTTT. Its translation: CASSLFGEPLPSNQPQHF.

The gene calls are TRBV5-1 and TRBJ2-3; no clear D gene. Germline loops: CDR1 SGHRS, CDR2 YFSETQ. The CDR3 totals 12 residues. Between the trimmed V and J ends, which lost 2 bases and 2 bases, there was a span of 3 bases. The CDR3 is CASSFTTDTQYF. The CDR3 DNA follows: TGCGCCAGCAGCTTTACCACAGATACGCAGTATTTT.

The gene calls are TRBV7-9 and TRBJ2-1, with TRBD1 matching 11 bases. The CDR3 spans 17 residues. Germline V gene lookup returns CDR1 SEHNR and CDR2 FQNEAQ (reference sequence). Unmatched junction bases numbered 11, after V lost 2 bases and J lost 8 bases. The DNA for the CDR3 is TGTGCCAGCAGCTTATCCAGGGCCGGGACAGGGGGTGATGAGCAGTTCTTC. Translated: CASSLSRAGTGGDEQFF.

This clone was counted once. The V call is TRBV6-1, the J call TRBJ1-1; tentatively, D is TRBD1 (5 bases). In germline, CDR1 is MNHNS, CDR2 SASEGT. This CDR3 spans 17 amino acids. Trimming left V 1 base short and J 3 bases short, with 18 bases between. CDR3 nucleotide sequence: TGTGCCAGCAGTGAAGAGGTGGGGGGGAGTCAGCACACTGAAGCTTTCTTT. Encoded protein: CASSEEVGGSQHTEAFF.

This chain uses TRBV21-1 with TRBJ1-4. TRBV21-1 is a pseudogene segment. CDR3 length: 15 residues. CDR3 in DNA: TGTGCCAGCAGCAATCCCGGGGCCCGGGATGAAAAACTGTTTTTT. Protein sequence: CASSNPGARDEKLFF.